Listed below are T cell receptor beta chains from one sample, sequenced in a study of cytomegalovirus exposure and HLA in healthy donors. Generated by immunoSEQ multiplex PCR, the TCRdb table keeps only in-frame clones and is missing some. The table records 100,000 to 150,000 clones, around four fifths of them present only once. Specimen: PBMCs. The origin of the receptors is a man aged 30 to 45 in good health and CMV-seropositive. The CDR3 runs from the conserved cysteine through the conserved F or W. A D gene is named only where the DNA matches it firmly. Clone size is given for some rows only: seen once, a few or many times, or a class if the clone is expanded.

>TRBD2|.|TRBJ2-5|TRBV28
TGTGCCAGCAGTTTGGGCGGGAGATTGGTAGGGACCCAGTACTTC
CASSLGGRLVGTQYF
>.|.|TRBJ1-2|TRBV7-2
TGTGCCAGCAGCTTAGAGGGTTATCCGGGGGGCTACACCTTC
CASSLEGYPGGYTF
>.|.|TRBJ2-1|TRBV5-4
TGTGCCAGCAGCTTTAGACTCAATGAGCAGTTCTTC
CASSFRLNEQFF
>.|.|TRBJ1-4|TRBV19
TGTGCCAGTTCCGCCGACAGCGACATTAATGAAAAACTGTTTTTT
CASSADSDINEKLFF
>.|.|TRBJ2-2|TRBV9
TGTGCCAGCAGCGTCGAAGGGAGGACCGGGGAGCTGTTTTTT
CASSVEGRTGELFF
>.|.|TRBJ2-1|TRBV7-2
TGTGCCAGCAGCTTAGGAGGGCATAGGGTCAATGAGCAGTTCTTC
CASSLGGHRVNEQFF
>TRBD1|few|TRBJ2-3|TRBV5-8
TGTGCCAGCAGCTTGCAGGGGGCAGATACGCAGTATTTT
CASSLQGADTQYF
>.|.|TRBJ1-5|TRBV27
TGTGCCAGCAGTTTTTATAGCAATCAGCCCCAGCATTTT
CASSFYSNQPQHF
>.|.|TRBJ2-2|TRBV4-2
TGTGCCAGCAGCCAGTATCAGGGTTACACCGGGGAGCTGTTTTTT
CASSQYQGYTGELFF
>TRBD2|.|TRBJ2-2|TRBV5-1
TGCGCCAGCAGCTTGGAACTAGCGGGAGACACCGGGGAGCTGTTTTTT
CASSLELAGDTGELFF
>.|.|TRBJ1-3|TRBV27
TGTGCCAGCAGTGCAGGAGGGTTCTCTGGAAACACCATATATTTT
CASSAGGFSGNTIYF
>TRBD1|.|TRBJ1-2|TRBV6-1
TGTGCCAGCAGGAGACAGGGGGCTCTTAACTATGGCTACACCTTC
CASRRQGALNYGYTF
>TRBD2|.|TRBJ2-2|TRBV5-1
TGCGCCAGCAGCGCGGGACTAGCGGACAACACCGGGGAGCTGTTTTTT
CASSAGLADNTGELFF
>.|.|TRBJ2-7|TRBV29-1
TGCAGCGTTGAACTTTTCTACGAGCAGTACTTC
CSVELFYEQYF
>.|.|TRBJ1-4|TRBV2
TGTGCCACAGGCCCGGGGGGTAATGAAAAACTGTTTTTT
CATGPGGNEKLFF
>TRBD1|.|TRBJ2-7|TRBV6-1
TGTGCCAGCACCGGGGGACAGGGGGCTTACGAGCAGTACTTC
CASTGGQGAYEQYF
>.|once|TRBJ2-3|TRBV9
TGTGCCAGCAGCGTAGCTACGATTTCCCAGGGGAAAGATACGCAGTATTTT
CASSVATISQGKDTQYF
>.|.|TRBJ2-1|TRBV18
TGTGCCAGCTCACCAAGCAGGGGATCCTACAATGAGCAGTTCTTC
CASSPSRGSYNEQFF
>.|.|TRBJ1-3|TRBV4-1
TGCGCCAGCAGCCAACCGGGACATCGGTCTGGAAACACCATATATTTT
CASSQPGHRSGNTIYF
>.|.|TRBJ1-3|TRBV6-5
TGTGCCAGCAGTCAGACAGACGCAAGGGTGGACACCATATATTTT
CASSQTDARVDTIYF
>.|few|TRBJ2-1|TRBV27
TGTGCCAGCAGTTTATCGCAGGGTCACAATGAGCAGTTCTTC
CASSLSQGHNEQFF
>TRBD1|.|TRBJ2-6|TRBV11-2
TGTGCCAGCAGTATGACCCTGACAGGGGGCCCTGGGGCCAACGTCCTGACTTTC
CASSMTLTGGPGANVLTF
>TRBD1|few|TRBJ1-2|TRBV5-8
TGTGCCAGCAGCTTGGTCCTACAGGGGAACCATGGCTACACCTTC
CASSLVLQGNHGYTF
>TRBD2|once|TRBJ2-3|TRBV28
TGTGCCAGCAGGGGACTAGCCACAAACTCAGATACGCAGTATTTT
CASRGLATNSDTQYF
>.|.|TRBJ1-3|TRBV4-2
TGTGCCAGCAGCCAGCGAACAGATTCCACTGGAAACACCATATATTTT
CASSQRTDSTGNTIYF
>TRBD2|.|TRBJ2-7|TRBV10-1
TGCGCCAGCAGTGATCAGCGGGGCACCTACGAGCAGTACTTC
CASSDQRGTYEQYF
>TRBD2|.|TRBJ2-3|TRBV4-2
TGTGCCAGCAGCCAAGAACTAGCGGGAGGGGGGACAGATACGCAGTATTTT
CASSQELAGGGTDTQYF
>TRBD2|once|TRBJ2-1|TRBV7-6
TGTGCCAGCAGCCACAGACTAGCGGGAGGCACCTACAATGAGCAGTTCTTC
CASSHRLAGGTYNEQFF
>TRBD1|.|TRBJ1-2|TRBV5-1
TGCGCCAGCAGCCCCGACGGGACAGGGAACACCTTC
CASSPDGTGNTF
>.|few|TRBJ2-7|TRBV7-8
TGTGCCAGCAGCCTAACCTACGAGCAGTACTTC
CASSLTYEQYF
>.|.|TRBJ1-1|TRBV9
TGTGCCAGCAGCGTGACAGCGAACACTGAAGCTTTCTTT
CASSVTANTEAFF
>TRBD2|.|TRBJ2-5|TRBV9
TGTGCCAGCAGCCCGGCCCTCGCTAGCGGGAGGGGTGTGGGGTACCAAGAGACCCAGTACTTC
CASSPALASGRGVGYQETQYF
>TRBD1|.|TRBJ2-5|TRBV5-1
TGCGCCAGCAGCCCGGGACAGGGGGCCTTGGAGACCCAGTACTTC
CASSPGQGALETQYF
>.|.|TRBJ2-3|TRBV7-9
TGTGCCAGCAGCGGAGAGGAATTTAGCACAGATACGCAGTATTTT
CASSGEEFSTDTQYF
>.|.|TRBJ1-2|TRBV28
TGTGCCAGCAGTTTAGCAGGGCCAATCCTCTATGGCTACACCTTC
CASSLAGPILYGYTF
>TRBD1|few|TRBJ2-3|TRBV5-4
TGTGCCAGCAGCTATGGACAGGGGTCAGATACGCAGTATTTT
CASSYGQGSDTQYF